The clone carrying this T cell receptor (beta chain) was seen repeatedly, ten times or more. The target antigen is unknown. The investigators amplified TCR beta CDR3 regions from RNA transcripts. The HTBI primer set was used in a first-round RT-PCR of the TCR CDR3. TCRdb passed the multiplex PCR reads through MiXCR, listing each CDR3 protein once. The table records under 450,000 distinct CDR3 sequences, around 16% of them present only once. V was cut by 2 bases and J by 5 bases, with 7 bases left in between. Germline V gene lookup returns CDR1 SGHAT and CDR2 FQNNGV. There are 13 residues in the CDR3. No progression to ophthalmopathy during 18 months of follow-up defined stable disease. Newly diagnosed patients aged 18 to 65 had hyperthyroidism of under 2 months' duration. The data originate from a study of T cells in Graves' hyperthyroidism and ophthalmopathy. General observations from the study: Most thyroid clonotypes expanded above 0.001 were also detected in blood.

The sample comprised blood. This receptor was obtained from a woman aged 18-30 years with Graves' hyperthyroidism. The chain employs TRBV11-2 and TRBJ1-5; D not resolved. CDR3 sequence: CASSLNGDQPQHF. The CDR3, as DNA: TGTGCCAGCAGCTTAAACGGGGATCAGCCCCAGCATTTT.